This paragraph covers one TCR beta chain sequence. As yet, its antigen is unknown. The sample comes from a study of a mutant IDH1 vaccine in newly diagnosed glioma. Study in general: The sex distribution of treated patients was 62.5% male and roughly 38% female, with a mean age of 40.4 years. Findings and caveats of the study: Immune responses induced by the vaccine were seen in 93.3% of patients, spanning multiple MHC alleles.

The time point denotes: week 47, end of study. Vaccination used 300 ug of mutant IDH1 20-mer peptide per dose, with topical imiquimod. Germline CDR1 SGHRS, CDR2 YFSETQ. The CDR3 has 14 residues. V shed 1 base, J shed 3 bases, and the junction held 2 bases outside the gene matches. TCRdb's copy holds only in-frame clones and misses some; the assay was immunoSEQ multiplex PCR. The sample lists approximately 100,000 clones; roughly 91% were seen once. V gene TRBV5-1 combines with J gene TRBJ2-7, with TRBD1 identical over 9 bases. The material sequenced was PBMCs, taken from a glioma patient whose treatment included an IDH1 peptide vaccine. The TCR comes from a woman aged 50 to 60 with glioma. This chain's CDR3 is CASSLTGGFYEQYF. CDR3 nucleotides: TGCGCCAGCAGCTTGACAGGGGGCTTCTACGAGCAGTACTTC.